Below, 21 T cell receptor beta chains from the same sample are listed, as sequenced in a study of glioma-infiltrating T cells. The iRepertoire nested amplicon-rescue multiplex PCR amplified TCR alpha and beta CDR3s from RNA. TCRdb called the multiplex PCR reads again in MiXCR, with one record for every CDR3 protein. Here the sample spans more than 350,000 distinct CDR3 sequences, around 38% being singletons. Sample: glioma tissue, nonneoplastic brain tissue, or PBMCs (not recorded which). The receptors derive from a human donor with low-grade glioma or glioblastoma, undergoing nonglioma brain surgery, or in good health (not recorded which).

The V and J genes are TRBV4-2 and TRBJ2-7; 7 positions match TRBD2. The CDR3 is made up of 15 amino acids. With V trimmed by 3 bases and J by 0 bases, 5 bases remained unmatched. Germline V lookup: CDR1 LGHNA, CDR2 YNFKEQ. The DNA for the CDR3 is TGTGCCAGCAGCCACCCCGGGAGGAGCTCCTACGAGCAGTACTTC. It translates to CASSHPGRSSYEQYF.

The J gene is TRBJ1-3, the V gene TRBV27; 10 positions agree with TRBD1. The germline gives CDR1 MNHEY, CDR2 SMNVEV (reference sequence). V shed 4 bases and J 0 bases; nucleotides not matched to a gene: 3. The CDR3 spans 16 residues. The CDR3 DNA reads TGTGCCAGCAGTTCCCGGACAGGGGGCTCTGGAAACACCATATATTTT. This translates into CASSSRTGGSGNTIYF.

The CDR3 here is CASSAPGQHYEQYF. CDR3 nucleotides: TGTGCCAGCAGCGCGCCGGGACAGCACTACGAGCAGTACTTC. The chain couples TRBV7-8 to TRBJ2-7; TRBD1 matches 7 bases. CDR3 length: 14 amino acids. Per the germline V gene, CDR1 is SGHVS and CDR2 is FQNEAQ. Trimming removed 5 bases from V and 3 bases from J; junction bases left unmatched: 7.

The chain combines TRBV20-1 with TRBJ2-6; D not resolved. The V and J ends lost 1 base and 4 bases respectively, with 5 bases between them. The CDR3 runs 13 residues. In germline, CDR1 is DFQATT, CDR2 SNEGSKA (reference sequence). The DNA of the CDR3 is TGCAGTGCTAGAGTTTTCGGGGCCAACGTCCTGACTTTC. Its translation: CSARVFGANVLTF.

The chain carries TRBV6-2 or TRBV6-3 and TRBJ2-7; TRBD2 agrees at 10 bases. Trimming removed 0 bases from V and 4 bases from J; junction bases left unmatched: 6. There are 16 residues in the CDR3. Per the germline V gene, CDR1 is MNHEY and CDR2 is SVGEGT. DNA of the CDR3: TGTGCCAGCAGTTACTCGAGGACTAGCGGAGAATACGAGCAGTACTTC. Protein: CASSYSRTSGEYEQYF.

This clonotype was recorded a few times. The chain combines TRBV7-9 with TRBJ1-1; D unclear. CDR1 and CDR2 from the germline V gene are SEHNR and FQNEAQ (reference sequence). This CDR3 is 17 amino acids long. Trimming shortened V by 0 bases and J by 0 bases, and 14 bases separated the two germline ends. The CDR3, as DNA: TGTGCCAGCAGCTTAGCGCGGGGAACGACCATGAACACTGAAGCTTTCTTT. This encodes CASSLARGTTMNTEAFF.

A remark on this clonotype: Compared with germline, one end of the junction differs, possibly owing to a read error. V gene TRBV27 combines with J gene TRBJ2-7; 10 bases agree with TRBD2. The length of the CDR3 is 21 residues. Per germline, CDR1 MNHEY and CDR2 SMNVEV (reference sequence). The CDR3 region is CARSLSGGGLAGARSYNEQYF. The CDR3 DNA reads TGTGCCAGAAGTTTATCCGGGGGCGGGCTAGCGGGAGCAAGGTCCTACAATGAGCAGTACTTC.

In the case of this clonotype: A read error may be the cause here, since a much bigger clone is one base away. The chain links TRBV20-1 to TRBJ2-7, with 8 bases aligning to TRBD2. There are 14 residues in the CDR3. Per germline, CDR1 DFQATT and CDR2 SNEGSKA (reference sequence). The CDR3 region has the DNA TGCAGTGCTCCACCGGGACTAGTCGCGTACGAGCAGTGCTTC. Translation gives CSAPPGLVAYEQCF.

The CDR3 region has the DNA TGCAGCGGAGGGTGGGTCCTAAGCTCCTACAATGAGCAGTTCTTC. It yields the protein CSGGWVLSSYNEQFF. This chain uses TRBV29-1 with TRBJ2-1; maybe TRBD2 (5 bases). CDR3 length equals 15 residues. Trimming removed 7 bases at V and 0 bases at J, with 16 bases between. Germline V lookup: CDR1 SQVTM, CDR2 ANQGSEA.

The V gene is TRBV4-1, the J gene TRBJ2-5; a possible D gene is TRBD1 (5 bases). Germline V lookup: CDR1 MGHRA, CDR2 YSYEKL. Trimming removed 4 bases at V and 2 bases at J, with 8 bases between. CDR3 length: 13 amino acids. CDR3 bases: TGCGCCAGCAGCCCGACAGAGCAAGAGACCCAGTACTTC. Its protein is CASSPTEQETQYF.

This clonotype appeared a few times. The chain joins TRBV19 to TRBJ2-2, with 7 bases fitting TRBD2. From germline, CDR1 is LNHDA and CDR2 SQIVND (reference sequence). Trimming at V came to 5 bases and at J to 0 bases, leaving 12 bases not matched to a gene. This CDR3 is built from 18 residues. CDR3 sequence: CASSSRSSGLANTGELFF. Written as DNA, the CDR3 is TGTGCCAGTAGTTCCCGAAGTAGCGGGCTCGCGAACACCGGGGAGCTGTTTTTT.

This chain joins TRBV4-1 and TRBJ1-2; maybe TRBD1 (5 bases). The germline V gene encodes CDR1 MGHRA and CDR2 YSYEKL. The germline V and J ends were trimmed by 4 bases and 7 bases, with 13 bases remaining between them. There are 13 residues in the CDR3. The CDR3 here is CASSRQGLRGYTF. In DNA form, the CDR3 reads TGCGCCAGCAGCCGCCAGGGACTGCGTGGCTACACCTTC.

The chain recombines TRBV7-8 with TRBJ2-1, with D perhaps TRBD2 (5 bases). There are 14 residues in the CDR3. Germline V gene sequence: CDR1 SGHVS, CDR2 FQNEAQ. Trimming left V 1 base short and J 15 bases short, with 19 bases between. The CDR3 nucleotides are TGTGCCAGCAGCTTAGGGAGGACCAACGGGGTGCGGTTCTTC. It yields the protein CASSLGRTNGVRFF.

This clonotype was detected a few times. V gene TRBV27 combines with J gene TRBJ1-2; 9 nucleotides agree with TRBD1. The CDR3 is made up of 18 amino acids. Germline assignment: CDR1 MNHEY and CDR2 SMNVEV (reference sequence). The J segment lost 3 bases and the V segment lost 6 bases, leaving 17 bases of the junction unmatched. The CDR3: CASSPGTGFVRYHYGYTF. CDR3 DNA sequence: TGTGCCAGCAGCCCCGGGACAGGGTTTGTTCGGTATCACTATGGCTACACCTTC.

The V and J genes are TRBV6-5 and TRBJ1-1; no definite D call. The V end was cut by 7 bases, the J end by 2 bases, with 11 bases between. The CDR3 contains 13 residues. The germline V gene has CDR1 MNHEY and CDR2 SVGAGI. The CDR3 region has the DNA TGTGCCAGCAATGCAGGCCTAAACACTGAAGCTTTCTTT. Translated, it gives CASNAGLNTEAFF.

Of note for this clonotype: This may come from a read error, since a much larger clone is one base off. The chain carries TRBV28 and TRBJ1-5; no firm D call. Germline values: CDR1 MDHEN, CDR2 SYDVKM. The CDR3 length is 13 residues. For the CDR3, the DNA is TGTGCCAGCAGACCTACCCTTTATCAGCCCCGGCATTTT. It encodes CASRPTLYQPRHF.

In this sample, this clonotype turned up many times. The gene calls are TRBV20-1 and TRBJ2-5; TRBD2 might be the D (5 bases). This CDR3 has 11 amino acids. CDR1 is DFQATT and CDR2 is SNEGSKA in the germline V gene (reference sequence). The CDR3 sequence: CSLDFQETQYF. Written as DNA, the CDR3 is TGCAGCCTGGACTTCCAAGAGACCCAGTACTTC.

A word on this clonotype: Since a much larger clone is just one base distant, this may be a read error. V and J are TRBV6-8 and TRBJ1-5; the D is unclear. Germline V gives CDR1 MNHGY, CDR2 SAAAGT. The CDR3 has 14 amino acids. CDR3 loop: CASSYLGPNQTQHF. As DNA, the CDR3 is TGTGCCAGCAGTTACCTAGGTCCAAATCAGACCCAGCATTTT.

The CDR3, as DNA: TGTGCCAGCAGTTCCCCCTCACGGGAGATCGCAGATACGCAGTATTTT. Protein sequence: CASSSPSREIADTQYF. This chain links TRBV28 with TRBJ2-3, with D perhaps TRBD2 (6 bases). The germline V and J ends were trimmed by 4 bases and 4 bases, with 18 bases remaining between them. CDR1 and CDR2 from the germline V gene are MDHEN and SYDVKM. The CDR3 totals 16 residues.

This chain uses TRBV7-2 with TRBJ1-2; D is uncertain. CDR1 is SGHTA and CDR2 is FQGNSA in the germline V gene. The length of the CDR3 is 13 residues. Between the trimmed V and J ends, which lost 2 bases and 4 bases, there was a span of 8 bases. CDR3: CASSLSEFYGYTF. The CDR3 region has the DNA TGTGCCAGCAGCTTATCGGAGTTCTATGGCTACACCTTC.

With respect to this clonotype: The CDR3 carries no conserved terminal phenylalanine or tryptophan, so it likely arises from a read error. The chain combines TRBV7-3 with TRBJ2-1; TRBD2 aligns across 7 bases. The CDR3 consists of 15 residues. The V and J ends lost 3 bases and 3 bases, in that order; junction bases with no gene match: 5. Germline CDR1 and CDR2: SGHTA and FQGTGA. Here the CDR3 DNA reads TGTGCCAGCAGCTTTACAGCGGGAATCTACAATGAGCAGTTCTTA. Translation gives CASSFTAGIYNEQFL.